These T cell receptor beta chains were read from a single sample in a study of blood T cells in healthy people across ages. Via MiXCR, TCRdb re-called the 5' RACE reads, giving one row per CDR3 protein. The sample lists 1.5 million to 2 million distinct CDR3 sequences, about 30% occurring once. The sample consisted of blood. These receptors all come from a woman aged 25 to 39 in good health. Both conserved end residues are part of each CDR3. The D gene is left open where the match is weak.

CDR3 protein: CASSYSDRAEEKLFF; V gene: TRBV6-5; D gene: TRBD1; CDR3 length: 15; J gene: TRBJ1-4
CDR3 protein: CAISDGSGRYQETQYF; V gene: TRBV10-3; D gene: NA; CDR3 length: 16; J gene: TRBJ2-5
CDR3 protein: CASSFQGSQVSNYGYTF; V gene: TRBV7-2; D gene: NA; CDR3 length: 17; J gene: TRBJ1-2
CDR3 protein: CSAHPGQVGNEQFF; V gene: TRBV20-1; D gene: TRBD1; CDR3 length: 14; J gene: TRBJ2-1
CDR3 protein: CAWKTGRQETQYF; V gene: TRBV30; D gene: TRBD1; CDR3 length: 13; J gene: TRBJ2-5
CDR3 protein: CASSFREGWNSPLHF; V gene: TRBV28; D gene: NA; CDR3 length: 15; J gene: TRBJ1-6
CDR3 protein: CASSLDGRGGDTEAFF; V gene: TRBV5-1; D gene: TRBD1; CDR3 length: 16; J gene: TRBJ1-1
CDR3 protein: CASRKLGGELTMEQFF; V gene: TRBV7-9; D gene: NA; CDR3 length: 16; J gene: TRBJ2-1
CDR3 protein: CASSPRTGEDIQYF; V gene: TRBV3-1; D gene: NA; CDR3 length: 14; J gene: TRBJ2-4
CDR3 protein: CASSLAGVRQPQHF; V gene: TRBV7-9; D gene: NA; CDR3 length: 14; J gene: TRBJ1-5
CDR3 protein: CASSLSGGWAYNEQFF; V gene: TRBV5-1; D gene: NA; CDR3 length: 16; J gene: TRBJ2-1
CDR3 protein: CACADNEQFF; V gene: TRBV28; D gene: NA; CDR3 length: 10; J gene: TRBJ2-1
CDR3 protein: CSAPWQASLNTEAFF; V gene: TRBV20-1; D gene: NA; CDR3 length: 15; J gene: TRBJ1-1
CDR3 protein: CASSLVAGHRETQYF; V gene: TRBV11-1; D gene: NA; CDR3 length: 15; J gene: TRBJ2-5
CDR3 protein: CSARDGRLSGANVLTF; V gene: TRBV20-1; D gene: NA; CDR3 length: 16; J gene: TRBJ2-6
CDR3 protein: CASSDWKGGEQFF; V gene: TRBV6-4; D gene: NA; CDR3 length: 13; J gene: TRBJ2-1
CDR3 protein: CASGPHSGGDGETQYF; V gene: TRBV12-5; D gene: TRBD2; CDR3 length: 16; J gene: TRBJ2-5
CDR3 protein: CASSGLGTYEQYF; V gene: TRBV12-3/TRBV12-4; D gene: TRBD2; CDR3 length: 13; J gene: NA
CDR3 protein: CASSRVNEKLFF; V gene: TRBV4-1; D gene: NA; CDR3 length: 12; J gene: TRBJ1-4
CDR3 protein: CSAPGQFYEQYF; V gene: TRBV20-1; D gene: NA; CDR3 length: 12; J gene: TRBJ2-7
CDR3 protein: CSASEGVSYSNQPQHF; V gene: TRBV20-1; D gene: NA; CDR3 length: 16; J gene: TRBJ1-5
CDR3 protein: CASSLGSGRAAEQYF; V gene: TRBV7-7; D gene: NA; CDR3 length: 15; J gene: TRBJ2-7
CDR3 protein: CATSDLNAGTWDYNEQFF; V gene: TRBV24-1; D gene: NA; CDR3 length: 18; J gene: TRBJ2-1
CDR3 protein: CASTRQGESSDEQYF; V gene: TRBV11-2; D gene: TRBD1; CDR3 length: 15; J gene: NA
CDR3 protein: CASSLDGLTGQETQYF; V gene: TRBV5-1; D gene: NA; CDR3 length: 16; J gene: TRBJ2-5
CDR3 protein: CATSLLGETQYF; V gene: TRBV15; D gene: NA; CDR3 length: 12; J gene: TRBJ2-5
CDR3 protein: CASRPWTDSNQPQHF; V gene: TRBV6-6; D gene: NA; CDR3 length: 15; J gene: TRBJ1-5
CDR3 protein: CASSEQAGNTEAFF; V gene: TRBV2; D gene: NA; CDR3 length: 14; J gene: TRBJ1-1
CDR3 protein: CASSAIDRVGEQYF; V gene: TRBV5-1; D gene: TRBD1; CDR3 length: 14; J gene: TRBJ2-7
CDR3 protein: CASSTGGLSTDTQYF; V gene: TRBV11-1; D gene: NA; CDR3 length: 15; J gene: TRBJ2-3
CDR3 protein: CASALGQRETQYF; V gene: TRBV27; D gene: NA; CDR3 length: 13; J gene: TRBJ2-5
CDR3 protein: CASSLAQSGRAQEQFF; V gene: TRBV7-2; D gene: TRBD2; CDR3 length: 16; J gene: TRBJ2-1
CDR3 protein: CASSGTGINTEAFF; V gene: TRBV9; D gene: TRBD1; CDR3 length: 14; J gene: TRBJ1-1
CDR3 protein: CAGRLEKGSSYEQYF; V gene: TRBV6-7; D gene: NA; CDR3 length: 15; J gene: TRBJ2-7
CDR3 protein: CASSEQTVLQETQYF; V gene: TRBV2; D gene: NA; CDR3 length: 15; J gene: TRBJ2-5
CDR3 protein: CASSLPGRAKNIQYF; V gene: TRBV28; D gene: NA; CDR3 length: 15; J gene: TRBJ2-4
CDR3 protein: CASSQTPASGSTYEQYF; V gene: TRBV4-1; D gene: TRBD2; CDR3 length: 17; J gene: TRBJ2-7
CDR3 protein: CATSRPTPGLAGEHPTDTQYF; V gene: TRBV15; D gene: TRBD2; CDR3 length: 21; J gene: TRBJ2-3
CDR3 protein: CSSSEQGGKIQYF; V gene: TRBV4-3; D gene: TRBD2; CDR3 length: 13; J gene: TRBJ2-4
CDR3 protein: CASSYNSGETQYF; V gene: TRBV6-6; D gene: NA; CDR3 length: 13; J gene: TRBJ2-5
CDR3 protein: CASGQDGLAEETQYF; V gene: TRBV4-3; D gene: TRBD2; CDR3 length: 15; J gene: NA
CDR3 protein: CSVPGRTLPAEAFF; V gene: TRBV20-1; D gene: NA; CDR3 length: 14; J gene: TRBJ1-1
CDR3 protein: CASTHGAGALSAGYTF; V gene: TRBV7-9; D gene: NA; CDR3 length: 16; J gene: TRBJ1-2
CDR3 protein: CASSFGRSPYEQYF; V gene: TRBV28; D gene: NA; CDR3 length: 14; J gene: TRBJ2-7
CDR3 protein: CAGSQTGPHVYEQYF; V gene: TRBV13; D gene: NA; CDR3 length: 15; J gene: NA
CDR3 protein: CSVEGGTGRFGYTF; V gene: TRBV29-1; D gene: TRBD1; CDR3 length: 14; J gene: TRBJ1-2
CDR3 protein: CASKSGSFQPRHF; V gene: TRBV6-2/TRBV6-3; D gene: NA; CDR3 length: 13; J gene: TRBJ1-5
CDR3 protein: CASNLRQGQETQYF; V gene: TRBV5-1; D gene: TRBD1; CDR3 length: 14; J gene: TRBJ2-5
CDR3 protein: CVSSHMNTGELFF; V gene: TRBV4-3; D gene: NA; CDR3 length: 13; J gene: TRBJ2-2
CDR3 protein: CASRGQEDTYNEQFF; V gene: TRBV12-3/TRBV12-4; D gene: NA; CDR3 length: 15; J gene: TRBJ2-1